A single sample gave rise to the 17 T cell receptor beta chains below, sequenced in a study of beta chain features in type 1 diabetes. Study observations and caveats: Moderate but significant shortening of TCRB CDR3s was recorded in all four CD4+ subsets from Type 1 diabetes patients.

The isolated RNA, all of it, was reverse transcribed, so expressed TCRB transcripts were what got sequenced. The protocol was immunoSEQ multiplex PCR, while the TCRdb copy is restricted to in-frame clones and leaves out a portion. The table shows some 350,000 clones, with roughly 9.8% occurring only once. Their antigens are not known. The sample consisted of central memory CD4+ T cells from blood. The receptors shown here come from a man under 40 with type 1 diabetes.

The CDR3, as DNA: TGTGCCAGCAAAAAGGGAACTAATGAAAAACTGTTTTTT. Translating it yields CASKKGTNEKLFF. This chain connects TRBV6-5 to TRBJ1-4, with D uncertain. The ends were cut back, 7 bases at V and 1 base at J, with 7 bases in the middle. There are 13 residues in the CDR3. From germline, CDR1 is MNHEY and CDR2 SVGAGI.

The chain carries TRBV4-2 and TRBJ1-5; TRBD1 aligns across 7 bases. Trimming removed 3 bases from V and 6 bases from J; junction bases left unmatched: 11. This CDR3 comprises 16 residues. Looked up from germline, CDR1 is LGHNA and CDR2 is YNFKEQ. The CDR3 sequence: CASSQTQGSFGQPQHF. The CDR3 nucleotides read TGTGCCAGCAGCCAGACACAGGGGTCTTTCGGTCAGCCCCAGCATTTT.

This clone was detected only a few times. At one end the junction does not follow the germline gene, possibly because of a read error. The V gene is TRBV6-6, the J gene TRBJ2-7; 8 nucleotides align to TRBD1. Per the germline V gene, CDR1 is MNHNY and CDR2 is SVGAGI (reference sequence). CDR3 length: 13 residues. The CDR3 nucleotides are TGTGCCATCAGTCATACAGGGGGCTACGAGCAGTACTTC. It codes for CAISHTGGYEQYF.

There are a few counts of this clone. V gene TRBV9 combines with J gene TRBJ1-1; maybe TRBD1 (5 bases). V gave up 7 bases and J gave up 4 bases, with 23 bases separating them. The CDR3 length is 16 residues. CDR1 and CDR2 (germline): SGDLS, YYNGEE. In DNA, the CDR3 is TGTGCCAGCTCCTCGACCGGGCCAGGGAGGGCCACTGAAGCTTTCTTT. Translation: CASSSTGPGRATEAFF.

V and J are TRBV5-1 and TRBJ2-2; 7 bases agree with TRBD2. The J segment lost 0 bases and the V segment lost 5 bases, leaving 10 bases of the junction unmatched. Germline V gene lookup returns CDR1 SGHRS and CDR2 YFSETQ. The CDR3 consists of 17 residues. The CDR3 sequence: CASSGGRTTANTGELFF. In nucleotides, the CDR3 is TGCGCCAGCAGTGGCGGGAGAACGACCGCGAACACCGGGGAGCTGTTTTTT.

This chain uses TRBV5-4 with TRBJ2-7, with D perhaps given as TRBD1 or TRBD2 (5 bases each). The germline gives CDR1 SGHNT, CDR2 YYREEE (reference sequence). Trimming cost V 4 bases and J 0 bases, with 11 bases left between them. The CDR3 consists of 14 residues. In DNA, the CDR3 is TGTGCCAGCAGCCCCCGGGACGACTCCTACGAGCAGTACTTC. Its protein is CASSPRDDSYEQYF.

This clone has more than one count but fewer than ten. This chain uses TRBV5-6 with TRBJ1-1; D not certain. The ends were cut back, 0 bases at V and 1 base at J, with 10 bases in the middle. Looked up from germline, CDR1 is SGHDT and CDR2 is YYEEEE. This CDR3 region has 15 residues. The CDR3 here is CASSLGEYGNTEAFF. CDR3 DNA sequence: TGTGCCAGCAGCTTGGGGGAGTATGGGAACACTGAAGCTTTCTTT.

Only a few counts were recorded for this clone. The chain has TRBV7-9 and TRBJ2-7; 9 bases align to TRBD2. Germline V gene lookup returns CDR1 SEHNR and CDR2 FQNEAQ (reference sequence). The CDR3 is 13 amino acids. With V trimmed by 5 bases and J by 13 bases, 12 bases remained unmatched. CDR3 nucleotides: TGTGCCAGCAGCCAGATCAGCGGGAGGTCCCCATACTTC. Its translation is CASSQISGRSPYF.

The J gene is TRBJ1-4, the V gene TRBV2; D is ambiguous. The length of the CDR3 is 14 residues. Trimming pared 4 bases from V and 0 bases from J, leaving 6 bases between. CDR1 is SNHLY, CDR2 FYNNEI, per germline. CDR3 protein: CASSGPTTNEKLFF. The CDR3 region has the DNA TGTGCCAGCAGTGGACCAACAACTAATGAAAAACTGTTTTTT.

The V gene is TRBV4-3, the J gene TRBJ2-7; D remains ambiguous. V lost 0 bases to trimming and J lost 3 bases, with 15 bases between them. The CDR3 is 16 residues long. In germline, CDR1 is LGHNA, CDR2 YSLEER. The CDR3 spells CASSQDSNRPIYEQYF. DNA for the CDR3: TGCGCCAGCAGCCAAGATTCAAATCGCCCCATCTACGAGCAGTACTTC.

This clone was detected a few times. The CDR3: CASSLDGVGTEAFF. The CDR3 DNA sequence: TGTGCCAGCAGCTTAGACGGGGTTGGGACTGAAGCTTTCTTT. The J gene is TRBJ1-1, the V gene TRBV7-6; unclear D gene. The length of the CDR3 is 14 residues. Looked up from germline, CDR1 is SGHVS and CDR2 is FNYEAQ. V dropped 1 base and J dropped 5 bases, with 11 bases sitting between them.

This chain uses TRBV2 with TRBJ2-7; D remains unclear. Germline-derived CDR1 and CDR2 are SNHLY and FYNNEI. The V gene lost 5 bases and the J gene lost 0 bases, with 8 bases spanning the gap. CDR3 length equals 13 residues. The CDR3 nucleotides are TGTGCCAGCAGTCGACCTTCCTCCTACGAGCAGTACTTC. It is translated as CASSRPSSYEQYF.

The V and J genes are TRBV6-4 and TRBJ2-3; the D gene is possibly TRBD2 (6 bases). From germline, CDR1 is MRHNA and CDR2 SNTAGT. Trimming took off 5 bases at V and 0 bases at J, with 12 bases between the two ends. The CDR3 is made up of 15 amino acids. The DNA of the CDR3 is TGTGCCAGCAGTCCCAGCGGGTTTAGCACAGATACGCAGTATTTT. Its protein product is CASSPSGFSTDTQYF.

This clone was observed a handful of times. The chain is built from TRBV7-9 and TRBJ2-2, with 9 bases identical to TRBD1. V dropped 4 bases and J dropped 5; count of bases not matched to a gene: 5. The CDR3 extends over 15 amino acids. Germline loops: CDR1 SEHNR, CDR2 FQNEAQ (reference sequence). The CDR3 sequence: CASSWGTGRTGELFF. The CDR3 region has the DNA TGTGCCAGCAGCTGGGGGACAGGGCGTACCGGGGAGCTGTTTTTT.

This clone was recorded many times. V usage is TRBV18 and J usage is TRBJ2-2, with D perhaps given as TRBD1 or TRBD2 (5 bases each). Germline CDR1 is KGHSH and CDR2 is LQKENI. CDR3 length: 15 amino acids. V was cut by 2 bases and J by 1 base, with 8 bases left in between. The CDR3 sequence is CASSPGGRNTGELFF. In nucleotides, the CDR3 is TGTGCCAGCTCACCAGGGGGACGGAACACCGGGGAGCTGTTTTTT. Full variable domain (missing parts from reference TRBV18 and TRBJ2-2): NAGVMQNPRHLVRRRGQEARLRCSPMKGHSHVYWYRQLPEEGLKFMVYLQKENIIDESGMPKERFSAEFPKEGPSILRIQQVVRGDSAAYFCASSPGGRNTGELFFGEGSRLTVL.

In nucleotides, the CDR3 is TGTGCCAGCAGTGCGGGCGTATCCACAGATACGCAGTATTTT. It specifies CASSAGVSTDTQYF. The V gene is TRBV6-4, the J gene TRBJ2-3; D is unclear. V shed 4 bases and J shed 2 bases, with 10 bases lying between them. Germline assignment: CDR1 MRHNA and CDR2 SNTAGT. This CDR3 comprises 14 residues.

In its sample, this clone was seen a few times. The chain employs TRBV6-6 and TRBJ2-7; TRBD2 aligns across 16 bases. V gave up 5 bases and J gave up 6 bases; unmatched junction bases: 7. The CDR3 spans 16 residues. CDR1 and CDR2 from the germline V gene are MNHNY and SVGAGI (reference sequence). CDR3 amino acids: CASSPGTSGRAGEQYF. In DNA form, the CDR3 reads TGTGCCAGCAGTCCCGGGACTAGCGGGAGGGCCGGCGAGCAGTACTTC.